The 7 T cell receptor beta chains in this list originate from one sample, sequenced in a study of T cell responses to AZD1222 COVID-19 vaccine. Clones were sequenced by immunoSEQ multiplex PCR, and TCRdb holds only the in-frame ones, with some missing. The repertoire table contains under 150,000 clones. The sequenced sample consisted of peripheral blood. Receptors originate from an adult in good health.

V gene TRBV18 combines with J gene TRBJ2-3; 11 nucleotides agree with TRBD2. The CDR3 covers 22 residues. Germline CDR1 KGHSH, CDR2 LQKENI. Trimming cost V 6 bases and J 0 bases; bases outside gene matches: 23. The CDR3: CASSPLGVSSGGTGTSTDTQYF. The DNA of the CDR3 is TGTGCCAGCTCGCCATTGGGCGTCTCTAGCGGGGGGACCGGAACTAGCACAGATACGCAGTATTTT.

The V call is TRBV2, the J call TRBJ1-2; possible D gene TRBD1, 5 bases. Trimming stripped 8 bases from V and 3 bases from J, with 16 bases between. Germline CDR1 reads SNHLY; CDR2 reads FYNNEI. The CDR3 runs to 14 residues. In DNA form, the CDR3 reads TGTGCCAGCGAGGGACCTGGGGCCTACTATGGCTACACCTTC. This translates into CASEGPGAYYGYTF.

The chain joins TRBV28 to TRBJ2-7; D not resolved. The CDR3 is 12 residues long. CDR1 and CDR2 (germline): MDHEN, SYDVKM. The V end lost 6 bases, the J end lost 3 bases, and 9 bases lay between the germline ends. This CDR3 reads CASSLQFYEQYF. CDR3 nucleotide sequence: TGTGCCAGCAGCTTACAGTTCTACGAGCAGTACTTC.

V is TRBV9 and J is TRBJ1-2, with D maybe TRBD1 (6 bases). The V end was cut by 4 bases, the J end by 6 bases, with 13 bases between. The CDR3 is made up of 13 amino acids. The germline CDR1 and CDR2 sequences are SGDLS and YYNGEE. The CDR3 sequence: CASSPGGAHGYTF. CDR3 bases: TGTGCCAGCAGCCCCGGGGGGGCGCATGGCTACACCTTC.

V is TRBV18 and J is TRBJ1-2, with unresolved D. The CDR3 is 13 amino acids. CDR1 and CDR2 (germline): KGHSH, LQKENI. V dropped 6 bases and J dropped 2 bases, with 10 bases sitting between them. In DNA form, the CDR3 reads TGTGCCAGCTCTCGGACTCAGAACTATGGCTACACCTTC. Protein: CASSRTQNYGYTF.

The chain uses TRBV9 and TRBJ1-3; a weak D match, TRBD1 (5 bases). The CDR3 runs 16 residues. Germline V gives CDR1 SGDLS, CDR2 YYNGEE. V shed 3 bases and J shed 0 bases, with 13 bases lying between them. The CDR3 DNA reads TGTGCCAGCAGCGAGGGACTAGCGTACTCTGGAAACACCATATATTTT. Protein sequence: CASSEGLAYSGNTIYF. The complete variable domain, with remaining parts taken from reference TRBV9 and TRBJ1-3, reads DSGVTQTPKHLITATGQRVTLRCSPRSGDLSVYWYQQSLDQGLQFLIQYYNGEERAKGNILERFSAQQFPDLHSELNLSSLELGDSALYFCASSEGLAYSGNTIYFGEGSWLTVV.

The genes are TRBV7-9 and TRBJ2-7, with D maybe TRBD1 (7 bases). CDR1 is SEHNR and CDR2 is FQNEAQ in the germline V gene (reference sequence). The CDR3 sequence is 14 residues long. Deletions cut 3 bases from V and 7 bases from J, with 16 bases between. The CDR3 DNA reads TGTGCCAGCAGCTTGGAGGGGGCCGTTTCGGAGCAGTACTTC. Translated, it gives CASSLEGAVSEQYF.